This T cell receptor (beta chain) came from a study of blood T cell repertoires in COVID-19. The overall study: Samples came from the United States, Italy and Spain, spanning acute and convalescent COVID-19. T cells, B-cell-depleted T cells, or PBMCs provided the cDNA or gDNA that served as material.

Per the original data handling: For nucleated cells, counts were estimated from reference gene primer amplification. Clones were sequenced by immunoSEQ multiplex PCR, and TCRdb holds only the in-frame ones, with some missing. V and J calls and clone size follow that table, whereas D and trimming were derived from the DNA. Here the sample spans about 180,000 clones, around 89% being singletons. Unmatched junction bases numbered 3, after V lost 0 bases and J lost 8 bases. The CDR3 totals 15 residues. Germline loops: CDR1 SGHNT, CDR2 YYREEE (reference sequence). The sequencing sample was made of peripheral blood. The clonotype was recovered from a young woman with acute or convalescent COVID-19. The chain uses TRBV5-4 and TRBJ2-1; 12 bases are shared with TRBD2. The CDR3: CASSLGLAGVYEQFF. The CDR3 DNA reads TGTGCCAGCAGCTTGGGACTAGCGGGAGTTTATGAGCAGTTCTTC.